This is a list of T cell receptor beta chains from one sample in a study of beta chain features in type 1 diabetes. This table comes from immunoSEQ multiplex PCR, and its TCRdb copy is limited to in-frame clones, with some not included. The table lists under 300,000 clones, over 11% of them singletons. The sequenced material came from naive CD4+ T cells from blood. The origin of the receptors is a man under 40 with type 1 diabetes. The CDR3 runs from the conserved cysteine through the conserved F or W. The order of the fields is CDR3 DNA, CDR3 protein, V gene, clone size, J gene, D gene. The D gene is left open where the match is weak. For some rows the clone size is stated as once, few or many, or as a class when expanded; others skip it.

CDR3 DNA: TGCAGTGCTAGAGACCCCCTCGTTTACACCTTC; CDR3 protein: CSARDPLVYTF; V gene: TRBV20-1; clone size: few; J gene: TRBJ1-2; D gene: NA
CDR3 DNA: TGTGCCAGCAGTTACGTGACAGGGAAGGGATATGGCTACACCTTC; CDR3 protein: CASSYVTGKGYGYTF; V gene: TRBV6-5; clone size: once; J gene: TRBJ1-2; D gene: TRBD1
CDR3 DNA: TGTGCCAGCTCACCCTTTGGGGCAAGAAACCTTAATGAAAAACTGTTTTTT; CDR3 protein: CASSPFGARNLNEKLFF; V gene: TRBV18; clone size: few; J gene: TRBJ1-4; D gene: NA
CDR3 DNA: TGTGCCAGCAGTTACTCGACCAGGGAGGACACTGAAGCTTTCTTT; CDR3 protein: CASSYSTREDTEAFF; V gene: TRBV6-5; clone size: few; J gene: TRBJ1-1; D gene: NA
CDR3 DNA: TGTGCCAGCTCAACAGTCGAATACGAGCAGTACTTC; CDR3 protein: CASSTVEYEQYF; V gene: TRBV18; clone size: few; J gene: TRBJ2-7; D gene: NA
CDR3 DNA: TGTGCCAGCAGCCCCCTTCTTCAGGGAGGAACTGAAGCTTTCTTT; CDR3 protein: CASSPLLQGGTEAFF; V gene: TRBV9; clone size: NA; J gene: TRBJ1-1; D gene: NA
CDR3 DNA: TGTGCCACCGGGAGAGGCCAAGAGACCCAGTACTTC; CDR3 protein: CATGRGQETQYF; V gene: TRBV6-5; clone size: NA; J gene: TRBJ2-5; D gene: NA
CDR3 DNA: TGTGCCAGTAGTATAGTCCACAGGGAAGGCAATCAGCCCCAGCATTTT; CDR3 protein: CASSIVHREGNQPQHF; V gene: TRBV19; clone size: few; J gene: TRBJ1-5; D gene: NA
CDR3 DNA: TGTGCCAGCAGTGAATCGGGGAGGACACCCCTCCACTTT; CDR3 protein: CASSESGRTPLHF; V gene: TRBV25-1; clone size: NA; J gene: TRBJ1-6; D gene: NA
CDR3 DNA: TGCGCCAGCAGCTTGGGACTAGCGGACCAAGAGACCCAGTACTTC; CDR3 protein: CASSLGLADQETQYF; V gene: TRBV5-1; clone size: NA; J gene: TRBJ2-5; D gene: TRBD2
CDR3 DNA: TGTGCCAGTGGACAGGGAAGCAATCAGCCCCAGCATTTT; CDR3 protein: CASGQGSNQPQHF; V gene: TRBV19; clone size: NA; J gene: TRBJ1-5; D gene: TRBD1
CDR3 DNA: TGTGCCAGCAGTTACTCAGGGACAGGGGTACAGCGAGAGCAGTACTTC; CDR3 protein: CASSYSGTGVQREQYF; V gene: TRBV6-5; clone size: NA; J gene: TRBJ2-7; D gene: TRBD1
CDR3 DNA: TGCGCCAGCAGCCTGACCGGAGTAACCACTGAAGCTTTCTTT; CDR3 protein: CASSLTGVTTEAFF; V gene: TRBV5-1; clone size: NA; J gene: TRBJ1-1; D gene: NA
CDR3 DNA: TGCGCCAGCAGCTTGGAGGGGACTAATGAAAAACTGTTTTTT; CDR3 protein: CASSLEGTNEKLFF; V gene: TRBV5-1; clone size: few; J gene: TRBJ1-4; D gene: NA
CDR3 DNA: TGTGCCAGCAGCTCATTACGGCCAGGGGGCACAGATACGCAGTATTTT; CDR3 protein: CASSSLRPGGTDTQYF; V gene: TRBV7-2; clone size: few; J gene: TRBJ2-3; D gene: NA
CDR3 DNA: TGCGCCAGCAGCCCGACAGGGGGGAGCTATGGCTACACCTTC; CDR3 protein: CASSPTGGSYGYTF; V gene: TRBV4-1; clone size: once; J gene: TRBJ1-2; D gene: TRBD1
CDR3 DNA: TGTGCCAGCCGAGGACTAGCGGGAGGTCAACCCTACAATGAGCAGTTCTTC; CDR3 protein: CASRGLAGGQPYNEQFF; V gene: TRBV4-2; clone size: few; J gene: TRBJ2-1; D gene: TRBD2
CDR3 DNA: TGTGCCAGCAGCTTAGCCCGCGACGGGGAATCGGATACGCAGTATTTT; CDR3 protein: CASSLARDGESDTQYF; V gene: TRBV7-2; clone size: few; J gene: TRBJ2-3; D gene: NA
CDR3 DNA: TGTGCCAACTCCGGGGACTACATCAATGAGCAGTTCTTC; CDR3 protein: CANSGDYINEQFF; V gene: TRBV18; clone size: few; J gene: TRBJ2-1; D gene: TRBD2
CDR3 DNA: TGTGCCAGCAGTTACGGCAGCGGGAGAAACAATGAGCAGTTCTTC; CDR3 protein: CASSYGSGRNNEQFF; V gene: TRBV6-6; clone size: NA; J gene: TRBJ2-1; D gene: TRBD2
CDR3 DNA: TGTGCCAGCAGTGATCGGGTCCCGGCCTCTGGGGCCAACGTCCTGACTTTC; CDR3 protein: CASSDRVPASGANVLTF; V gene: TRBV2; clone size: NA; J gene: TRBJ2-6; D gene: NA
CDR3 DNA: TGCGCCAGCAGCTCGGGGTCGAACACTGAAGCTTTCTTT; CDR3 protein: CASSSGSNTEAFF; V gene: TRBV5-1; clone size: NA; J gene: TRBJ1-1; D gene: NA
CDR3 DNA: TGCAGCGCCATGGACAGGGTGAACACTGAAGCTTTCTTT; CDR3 protein: CSAMDRVNTEAFF; V gene: TRBV29-1; clone size: NA; J gene: TRBJ1-1; D gene: TRBD1
CDR3 DNA: TGCAGCGTTGTTACCCACTCCCACGAGCAGTACTTC; CDR3 protein: CSVVTHSHEQYF; V gene: TRBV29-1; clone size: NA; J gene: TRBJ2-7; D gene: NA